The sequence of this T cell receptor beta chain was determined in a study of T cell repertoires in cytomegalovirus infection. Whole-study context: Matching HLA type and CMV infection were both indicated by public TCR beta signatures. Regarding the study as a whole: The response measured ex vivo was dominated by TCR beta clonotypes (HLA-C-restricted and CMV-specific). Pooled public TCR beta family frequency picked out CMV carriers with the relevant HLA.

TCRdb re-analysed the reads in MiXCR, keeping a single row per CDR3 protein. Of roughly 110,000 distinct CDR3 sequences listed, around 10% were seen once; the top ten hold roughly 29%. This clonotype was recorded at least ten times. The antigen remains undetermined. Trimming took 6 bases from V and 5 from J, leaving 16 bases between them. There are 14 residues in the CDR3. Sequencing was performed on PBMCs, sequenced either directly or after in vitro stimulation (not recorded which). The V call is TRBV12-3 or TRBV12-4, the J call TRBJ1-1, with D perhaps TRBD1 (5 bases). The sequence derives from a human donor in good health (CMV status not recorded). Some clones in this sample may be carry-over from other donors' samples. The CDR3 sequence is CASSGTPRRTEAFF. CDR3 bases: TGTGCCAGCAGCGGGACTCCTCGGCGGACTGAAGCTTTCTTT.